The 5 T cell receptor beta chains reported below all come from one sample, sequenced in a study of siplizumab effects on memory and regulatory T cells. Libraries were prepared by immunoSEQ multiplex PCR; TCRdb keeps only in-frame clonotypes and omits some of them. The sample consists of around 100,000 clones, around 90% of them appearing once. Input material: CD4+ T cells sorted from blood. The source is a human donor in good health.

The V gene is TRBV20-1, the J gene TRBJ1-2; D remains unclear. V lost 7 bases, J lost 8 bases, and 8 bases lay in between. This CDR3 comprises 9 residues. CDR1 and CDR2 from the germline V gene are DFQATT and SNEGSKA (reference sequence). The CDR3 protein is CSVGIGYTF. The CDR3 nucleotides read TGCAGTGTAGGTATCGGCTACACCTTC.

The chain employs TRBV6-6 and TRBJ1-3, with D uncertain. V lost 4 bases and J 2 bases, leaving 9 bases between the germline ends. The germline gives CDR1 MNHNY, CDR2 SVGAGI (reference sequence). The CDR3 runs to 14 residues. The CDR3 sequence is CASSWRVTGNTIYF. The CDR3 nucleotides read TGTGCCAGCAGTTGGAGGGTCACTGGAAACACCATATATTTT.

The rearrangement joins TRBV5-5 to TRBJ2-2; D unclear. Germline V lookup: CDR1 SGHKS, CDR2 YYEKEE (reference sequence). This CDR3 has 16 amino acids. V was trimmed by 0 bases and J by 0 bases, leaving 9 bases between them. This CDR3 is CASSLAAGANTGELFF. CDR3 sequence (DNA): TGTGCCAGCAGCTTGGCGGCAGGAGCGAACACCGGGGAGCTGTTTTTT. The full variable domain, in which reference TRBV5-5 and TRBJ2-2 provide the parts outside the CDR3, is DAGVTQSPTHLIKTRGQQVTLRCSPISGHKSVSWYQQVLGQGPQFIFQYYEKEERGRGNFPDRFSARQFPNYSSELNVNALLLGDSALYLCASSLAAGANTGELFFGEGSRLTVL.

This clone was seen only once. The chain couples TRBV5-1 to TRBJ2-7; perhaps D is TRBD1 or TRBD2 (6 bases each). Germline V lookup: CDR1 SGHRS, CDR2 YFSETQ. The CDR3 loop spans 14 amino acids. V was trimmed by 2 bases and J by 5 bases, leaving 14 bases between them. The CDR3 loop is CASSLGGNSHEQYF. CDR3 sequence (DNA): TGCGCCAGCAGCTTAGGGGGGAACTCGCACGAGCAGTACTTC.

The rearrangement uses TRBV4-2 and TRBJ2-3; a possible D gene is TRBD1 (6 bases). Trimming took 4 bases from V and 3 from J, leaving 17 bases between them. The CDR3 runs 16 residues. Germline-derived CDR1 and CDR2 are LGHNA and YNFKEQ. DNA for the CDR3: TGTGCCAGCAGCCCGAATCTCGGACAGTCAACAGATACGCAGTATTTT. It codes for CASSPNLGQSTDTQYF.